The 27 T cell receptor beta chains presented below share a single source sample, sequenced in a study of CD8 T cells in Susac syndrome. With random hexamers, about 0.5 to 1 ug RNA was reverse transcribed. Each CDR3 protein gets one entry after TCRdb re-called the immunoSEQ multiplex PCR reads with MiXCR. The table includes about 89,000 distinct CDR3 sequences, roughly 91% detected once. Sequencing used CD8+ T cells from PBMCs. The source is a human donor in good health.

The genes are TRBV5-6 and TRBJ2-2; D gene uncertain. The CDR3 is made up of 13 amino acids. Trimming left V 1 base short and J 6 bases short, with 7 bases between. Germline CDR1 reads SGHDT; CDR2 reads YYEEEE. CDR3 amino acids: CASSLQTAGELFF. CDR3 coding DNA: TGTGCCAGCAGCTTGCAGACCGCCGGGGAGCTGTTTTTT.

The chain recombines TRBV14 with TRBJ2-7; D is tentatively TRBD1 or TRBD2 (6 bases each). V gave up 3 bases and J gave up 2 bases, with 14 bases separating them. Germline V gene sequence: CDR1 SGHDN, CDR2 FVKESK. The CDR3 covers 15 residues. In nucleotides, the CDR3 is TGTGCCAGCAGCCAGGCGGGGACACCCACCTACGAGCAGTACTTC. Protein product: CASSQAGTPTYEQYF.

CDR3 coding DNA: TGTGCCAGCAGCCCCCGCCAGGGCCCCCAGGTTGAAAAACTGTTTTTT. It encodes CASSPRQGPQVEKLFF. This chain joins TRBV7-9 and TRBJ1-4; weak D call: TRBD1 (5 bases). The CDR3 runs 16 residues. The ends were cut back, 5 bases at V and 7 bases at J, with 20 bases in the middle. CDR1 and CDR2 from the germline V gene are SEHNR and FQNEAQ (reference sequence).

The chain links TRBV3-1 to TRBJ1-5; D not resolved. V lost 0 bases and J lost 7, with 4 bases in between. CDR3 length: 12 amino acids. Germline V gives CDR1 LGHDT, CDR2 YNNKEL (reference sequence). CDR3 bases: TGTGCCAGCAGCCAAGACAGCCAGCCCCAGCATTTT. Protein sequence: CASSQDSQPQHF.

This clonotype was observed a single time. This chain joins TRBV20-1 and TRBJ2-3; 8 bases map to TRBD2. In germline, CDR1 is DFQATT, CDR2 SNEGSKA (reference sequence). The V and J ends lost 3 bases and 3 bases, in that order; junction bases with no gene match: 8. The CDR3 has 15 residues. This CDR3 is CSASHPGLATDTQYF. CDR3 DNA: TGCAGTGCTAGTCATCCCGGACTAGCAACAGATACGCAGTATTTT.

V and J are TRBV7-9 and TRBJ2-2; unclear D gene. Trimming pared 5 bases from V and 6 bases from J, leaving 10 bases between. The CDR3 covers 13 residues. In germline, CDR1 is SEHNR, CDR2 FQNEAQ (reference sequence). As DNA, the CDR3 is TGTGCCAGCAGCCTCAAAGAGGCCGGGGAGCTGTTTTTT. Protein product: CASSLKEAGELFF.

The chain combines TRBV13 with TRBJ2-1; 13 nucleotides line up with TRBD2. Germline lookup yields CDR1 PRHDT and CDR2 FYEKMQ (reference sequence). The CDR3 covers 14 residues. The J segment lost 7 bases and the V segment lost 6 bases, leaving 3 bases of the junction unmatched. CDR3 coding DNA: TGTGCCAGCAGTCCGGGACTAGCGGGGAATGAGCAGTTCTTC. This sequence encodes CASSPGLAGNEQFF.

The chain employs TRBV2 and TRBJ2-5, with 7 bases fitting TRBD1. Germline V gene sequence: CDR1 SNHLY, CDR2 FYNNEI. This CDR3 has 14 residues. Germline trimming cut 6 bases from V and 0 bases from J; bases unmatched to any gene: 4. CDR3 in amino acids: CASRLTGYQETQYF. CDR3 coding DNA: TGTGCCAGCAGACTGACAGGGTACCAAGAGACCCAGTACTTC.

The rearrangement links TRBV7-9 to TRBJ2-3; TRBD2 matches at 9 bases. The V segment lost 5 bases and the J segment 2 bases; nucleotides outside the gene matches: 11. CDR1 is SEHNR, CDR2 FQNEAQ, per germline (reference sequence). The length of the CDR3 is 17 residues. The CDR3 spells CASSLPVAGVTTDTQYF. Written as DNA, the CDR3 is TGTGCCAGCAGCCTGCCAGTAGCGGGGGTCACCACAGATACGCAGTATTTT.

The V call is TRBV28, the J call TRBJ2-7; 7 bases fit TRBD1. CDR1 is MDHEN and CDR2 is SYDVKM in the germline V gene. V trimming: 7 bases; J trimming: 5 bases; junction bases outside the gene matches: 14. CDR3 length: 15 residues. The DNA for the CDR3 is TGTGCCAGCATCACGGACAGGCGATTTCCTAACGAGCAGTACTTC. It is translated as CASITDRRFPNEQYF. The full variable domain, completed using reference TRBV28 and TRBJ2-7, is DVKVTQSSRYLVKRTGEKVFLECVQDMDHENMFWYRQDPGLGLRLIYFSYDVKMKEKGDIPEGYSVSREKKERFSLILESASTNQTSMYLCASITDRRFPNEQYFGPGTRLTVT.

The rearrangement links TRBV15 to TRBJ1-2, with D uncertain. Germline V CDR1 and CDR2: LNHNV, YYDKDF (reference sequence). V gave up 1 base and J gave up 8 bases, with 17 bases separating them. There are 15 residues in the CDR3. CDR3 sequence (DNA): TGTGCCACCAGCAGAGGCGGGCAGAAGGTTGGGGGCTACACCTTC. It is translated as CATSRGGQKVGGYTF.

The genes are TRBV7-9 and TRBJ1-2; D may be TRBD1 (5 bases). The CDR3 sequence is 13 residues long. Trimming cost V 2 bases and J 13 bases, with 17 bases left between them. Germline V gives CDR1 SEHNR, CDR2 FQNEAQ (reference sequence). CDR3 amino acids: CASSLSTGHHRTF. The CDR3 DNA sequence: TGTGCCAGCAGCTTAAGTACAGGCCACCACCGCACCTTC.

Here the CDR3 reads CASSGVGYTEAFF. CDR3 nucleotide sequence: TGTGCCAGCAGTGGGGTTGGCTACACTGAAGCTTTCTTT. V and J are TRBV27 and TRBJ1-1, with D unclear. In germline, CDR1 is MNHEY, CDR2 SMNVEV (reference sequence). CDR3 length: 13 amino acids. V shed 5 bases and J shed 3 bases, with 10 bases lying between them.

The CDR3: CSVTNFNEKLFF. The CDR3 DNA reads TGCAGCGTGACGAACTTTAATGAAAAACTGTTTTTT. The chain recombines TRBV29-1 with TRBJ1-4; the D is unclear. The V gene lost 6 bases and the J gene lost 4 bases, with 9 bases spanning the gap. Germline-derived CDR1 and CDR2 are SQVTM and ANQGSEA. The CDR3 sequence is 12 residues long.

The CDR3 DNA sequence: TGTGCCAGCGATAGTGAGCAGTTCTTC. Its protein is CASDSEQFF. This chain links TRBV12-3 or TRBV12-4 with TRBJ2-1; no firm D call. The CDR3 is 9 amino acids. V was shortened by 8 bases and J by 9 bases, with 5 bases between the two germline ends.

The sample holds a few counts of this clonotype. The gene calls are TRBV5-6 and TRBJ2-7, with TRBD2 as a possible D gene (6 bases). The CDR3 has 13 amino acids. Trimming stripped 2 bases from V and 0 bases from J, with 6 bases between. CDR1 is SGHDT, CDR2 YYEEEE, per germline. The CDR3 region is CASSFGGSYEQYF. Written as DNA, the CDR3 is TGTGCCAGCAGCTTCGGGGGCTCCTACGAGCAGTACTTC.

V and J are TRBV11-1 and TRBJ1-2, with TRBD1 matching over 12 bases. Germline V CDR1 and CDR2: SGHAT, FQDESV (reference sequence). This CDR3 is 20 amino acids long. V lost 4 bases and J lost 4; bases outside the gene matches: 19. The CDR3 protein is CASSSGTGGAGRTQSYGYTF. DNA of the CDR3: TGTGCCAGCAGCTCCGGGACAGGGGGCGCAGGGCGAACCCAGAGCTATGGCTACACCTTC.

This clonotype was seen more than once but under ten times. DNA of the CDR3: TGTGCCAGCAGCCAGGACCAGGAAAACATTCAGTACTTC. It translates to CASSQDQENIQYF. V is TRBV14 and J is TRBJ2-4; D not resolved. This CDR3 comprises 13 residues. The V and J ends lost 3 bases and 5 bases respectively, with 8 bases between them. From germline, CDR1 is SGHDN and CDR2 FVKESK.

The chain recombines TRBV19 with TRBJ2-5; D might be TRBD2 (6 bases). The V and J ends lost 9 bases and 2 bases respectively, with 13 bases between them. Germline CDR1 and CDR2: LNHDA and SQIVND (reference sequence). The CDR3 has 13 residues. CDR3 region: CASRGLTQETQYF. As DNA, the CDR3 is TGTGCCAGCAGAGGACTAACTCAAGAGACCCAGTACTTC.

The chain has TRBV25-1 and TRBJ2-5; D is perhaps TRBD1 or TRBD2 (5 bases each). Trimming took off 0 bases at V and 1 base at J, with 9 bases between the two ends. The CDR3 is 15 amino acids. The germline CDR1 and CDR2 sequences are MGHDK and SYGVNS. CDR3 amino acids: CASSEYRGPQETQYF. As DNA, the CDR3 is TGTGCCAGCAGTGAATACCGGGGACCCCAAGAGACCCAGTACTTC.

The chain uses TRBV2 and TRBJ2-7, with D hard to call. The length of the CDR3 is 14 residues. Germline V gene lookup returns CDR1 SNHLY and CDR2 FYNNEI. V was cut by 3 bases and J by 3 bases, with 12 bases left in between. The DNA of the CDR3 is TGTGCCAGCAGTGAGGTCCAGCCTAACTACGAGCAGTACTTC. This codes for CASSEVQPNYEQYF.

This sequence joins TRBV29-1 and TRBJ1-2, with a tentative D call TRBD1 (5 bases). Germline CDR1 is SQVTM and CDR2 is ANQGSEA. The length of the CDR3 is 12 residues. The ends were cut back, 7 bases at V and 6 bases at J, with 15 bases in the middle. The CDR3 DNA follows: TGCAGCGGACGCGGGGGGGGTGATGGCTACACCTTC. Its protein is CSGRGGGDGYTF.

The chain carries TRBV29-1 and TRBJ2-1; no firm D call. Germline V gives CDR1 SQVTM, CDR2 ANQGSEA. V was clipped by 2 bases and J by 7 bases, with 6 bases between them. This CDR3 is 11 amino acids long. The CDR3 is CSVELQNEQFF. The CDR3 DNA reads TGCAGCGTTGAATTGCAGAATGAGCAGTTCTTC.

The chain couples TRBV30 to TRBJ2-1, with D perhaps matching TRBD1 or TRBD2 (6 bases each). The V and J ends lost 2 bases and 9 bases respectively, with 14 bases between them. The CDR3 length is 13 residues. In germline, CDR1 is GTSNPN, CDR2 SVGIG (reference sequence). The DNA of the CDR3 is TGTGCCTGGAGTATTGGAGGGGGAGGTGAGCAGTTCTTC. Encoded protein: CAWSIGGGGEQFF.

This sequence joins TRBV5-6 and TRBJ2-7; D unresolved. The germline V gene encodes CDR1 SGHDT and CDR2 YYEEEE. The CDR3 totals 14 residues. V was trimmed by 6 bases and J by 0 bases, leaving 13 bases between them. CDR3 DNA: TGTGCCAGCACCTTTGGCTCAAGCTCCTACGAGCAGTACTTC. Residues: CASTFGSSSYEQYF.

The chain combines TRBV13 with TRBJ2-7, with 7 bases aligning to TRBD2. V shed 5 bases and J 3 bases; nucleotides not matched to a gene: 7. Per the germline V gene, CDR1 is PRHDT and CDR2 is FYEKMQ (reference sequence). This CDR3 comprises 14 residues. CDR3 sequence (DNA): TGTGCCAGCAGCGGGGGGGACGCTATCTACGAGCAGTACTTC. This codes for CASSGGDAIYEQYF.

The chain uses TRBV13 and TRBJ2-2; D might be TRBD1 or TRBD2, each matching 5 bases. The germline CDR1 and CDR2 sequences are PRHDT and FYEKMQ (reference sequence). The V gene lost 5 bases and the J gene lost 4 bases, with 23 bases spanning the gap. The CDR3 is 18 amino acids. CDR3 coding DNA: TGTGCCAGCAGCGTTTCCCTTCTACGGGGCCCCAGCACCGGGGAGCTGTTTTTT. Protein product: CASSVSLLRGPSTGELFF.